This T cell receptor (beta chain) appears in the sequencing data of a study of monozygotic twins with inflammatory bowel disease (dated by TCRdb to the late 2010s). Some background on the complete study: The full study comprised around 28 monozygotic twin pairs: nine German pairs (four IBD-concordant, five IBD-discordant) and 19 IBD-discordant Danish pairs. The search for disease-associated traits relied mainly on comparing IBD patients with their genetically identical healthy co-twins within discordant pairs. Each individual had, on average, about 151 000 unique TCRalpha sequences and 181 000 unique TCRbeta sequences available for analysis.

On this clonotype: What this receptor recognizes is not known.

Study-level results and caveats: A decrease in TCRbeta repertoire diversity, as measured by inverse Simpson index, was observed in IBD patients compared with their healthy co-twins. No single strong signal or clonotype linked to IBD turned up in the results, so the idea that one exists was not supported. Background noise and inter-individual variability may have been introduced into the repertoires by the differing immunosuppressive treatments among patients. The analysis was unable to tell apart different T cell subtypes. Compared with healthy twins, IBD patients shared fewer clonotypes with other individuals, and the difference was most pronounced in patients with signs of disease activity. Repertoire similarity did not differ between concordant and discordant twins, possibly due to limited statistical power.

From each donor, an approximately 2.4 ml peripheral blood sample was collected into PAXgene tubes and kept at -80 degrees C. Without any T cell sorting, total RNA was extracted from whole blood using the PAXgene blood miRNA kit on an automated QIAcube. Peripheral blood from monozygotic twin pairs concordant or discordant for inflammatory bowel disease was subjected to deep TCRalpha and TCRbeta repertoire profiling with unique molecular barcoding. Smoking habits were recorded for all twin pairs, and individuals were classified as current, former or never smokers. Its CDR3 holds 13 amino acids, cysteine through phenylalanine. Only the protein is available. CDR1 SGHRS and CDR2 YFSETQ were looked up in the germline V gene. The protocol used for the library was 5' RACE. Preparation of each TCR library used roughly 3.5 ug of total RNA. For each sample, cDNA was synthesized in eight separate reactions using SMARTScribe reverse transcriptase. During cDNA synthesis, template switching was used to introduce unique molecular identifiers that contained a 6-nucleotide sample barcode. TCRalpha and TCRbeta cDNA was amplified in two nested PCRs of about 17 and 10 cycles, and bead purification was carried out after each PCR. Before amplification, cDNA was treated with uracil DNA-glycosylase and purified using the QIAquick PCR purification kit. In the second PCR, Illumina TruSeq-compatible adapters and sample-specific barcodes were added. Library quality and concentration were assessed using TapeStation and Qubit, and about 4.7 ng of each library was pooled. Sequencing of pooled libraries was carried out on an Illumina HiSeq2500 single-index Rapid Run using 2 x 100 bp reads and custom sequencing primers. On the authors' methods: MiGEC version 1.2.6 was used for UMI-based consensus assembly, which corrected PCR and sequencing errors. MiXCR version 2.1.1 was used for V(D)J alignment, clonotype assembly and CDR3 extraction. Normalisation of gene usage, clonotype sharing and MAIT/NKT TCR abundance was achieved by analysing the top 1000, 10 000 and 20 000 clonotypes per sample. After downsampling to 27 000 UMIs, diversity was calculated as the inverse Simpson index using the vegan R package. Paired Mann-Whitney U tests were applied to discordant twin pairs, with Benjamini-Hochberg correction for multiple testing. After the reads were reprocessed by TCRdb, one entry was made per CDR3 protein sequence, with no DNA. The V and J calls here are based on TCRdb, not the publication. The sample's table covers over 150,000 distinct CDR3 sequences. Clones ranked in the top ten supply approximately 2.4% of the sample.

Sequences were obtained from blood. The chain was built from TRBV5-1 and TRBJ2-3; TCRdb gives TRBD1 as the D gene, but with no DNA this cannot be confirmed. The sequence was obtained from a human donor with ulcerative colitis or Crohn's disease, or a healthy co-twin of an affected twin (not recorded which). The CDR3 reads as follows: CASGTGGPDTQYF.